The 28 T cell receptor beta chains in this list originate from one sample, sequenced in a study of T cell responses to AZD1222 COVID-19 vaccine. Sequencing used immunoSEQ multiplex PCR; TCRdb keeps in-frame clones, though not all of them. The repertoire holds 130,000 to 150,000 clones, roughly 89% seen once, with less than 5.5% in the top ten. The starting material was peripheral blood, obtained on day 0 of AZD1222 vaccination. These receptors came from an adult in good health.

This clone has just one count. The V and J genes are TRBV18 and TRBJ2-2, with D possibly matching TRBD1 (6 bases). Germline V gene sequence: CDR1 KGHSH, CDR2 LQKENI. The V end lost 3 bases, the J end lost 6 bases, and 14 bases lay between the germline ends. The CDR3 spans 15 residues. The DNA of the CDR3 is TGTGCCAGCTCACCGTTACAGGGCTGGGCCGGGGAGCTGTTTTTT. Translated: CASSPLQGWAGELFF.

The rearrangement links TRBV4-3 to TRBJ1-6; D is unclear. The CDR3 is 15 amino acids. Trimming took off 0 bases at V and 10 bases at J, with 13 bases between the two ends. CDR1 and CDR2 from the germline V gene are LGHNA and YSLEER. The CDR3: CASSQDTGYGSPLHF. The DNA for the CDR3 is TGCGCCAGCAGCCAAGATACGGGTTATGGGTCACCCCTCCACTTT.

The chain carries TRBV10-3 and TRBJ2-2; D is perhaps TRBD1 (7 bases). The CDR3 extends over 15 amino acids. Germline V gives CDR1 ENHRY, CDR2 SYGVKD. With 3 bases removed from V and 5 bases from J, the gap between germline ends came to 13 bases. The CDR3 nucleotides read TGTGCCATCAGTGATTCAGGGGGGAGAACCGGGGAGCTGTTTTTT. Amino acid sequence: CAISDSGGRTGELFF.

V gene TRBV9 combines with J gene TRBJ1-5, with no clear D. Germline loops: CDR1 SGDLS, CDR2 YYNGEE. Trimming pared 3 bases from V and 1 base from J, leaving 5 bases between. This CDR3 is 13 amino acids long. DNA for the CDR3: TGTGCCAGCAGCGCCGGAAGCAATCAGCCCCAGCATTTT. Translation gives CASSAGSNQPQHF.

A note on this clone: At one boundary the junction diverges from the germline segment, which might be a read error. This chain links TRBV7-9 with TRBJ1-1; TRBD1 is a possible D gene (6 bases). This CDR3 contains 14 residues. Germline V gene data show CDR1 as SEHNR and CDR2 as FQNEAQ (reference sequence). Here the CDR3 reads CASSLNQGNAEAFF. CDR3 in DNA: TGTGCCAGCAGCCTTAATCAGGGGAACGCTGAAGCTTTCTTT.

This chain links TRBV28 with TRBJ1-2; no clear D. This CDR3 comprises 14 residues. Trimming took off 6 bases at V and 4 bases at J, with 15 bases between the two ends. The germline V gene encodes CDR1 MDHEN and CDR2 SYDVKM. CDR3 residues: CASSPRRASYGYTF. DNA for the CDR3: TGTGCCAGCAGCCCCCGAAGAGCCTCCTATGGCTACACCTTC.

The chain uses TRBV6-2 or TRBV6-3 and TRBJ2-1, with D unclear. CDR1 and CDR2 (germline): MNHEY, SVGEGT. This CDR3 contains 11 residues. Trimming removed 6 bases at V and 4 bases at J, with 4 bases between. CDR3: CASSAYNEQFF. The CDR3 coding sequence is TGTGCCAGCAGCGCTTACAATGAGCAGTTCTTC.

The rearrangement uses TRBV4-1 and TRBJ1-3, with TRBD1 as a possible D gene (5 bases). CDR1 and CDR2 from the germline V gene are MGHRA and YSYEKL. V lost 4 bases to trimming and J lost 2 bases, with 15 bases between them. This CDR3 region has 16 residues. CDR3 nucleotides: TGCGCCAGCAGCCTGGACCCAGGGTTCGCTGGAAACACCATATATTTT. Encoded protein: CASSLDPGFAGNTIYF.

This chain uses TRBV7-7 with TRBJ2-3; possibly TRBD2 for D (5 bases). This CDR3 contains 13 residues. Germline CDR1 and CDR2: SSHAT and FNYEAQ (reference sequence). The V and J ends lost 5 bases and 3 bases respectively, with 9 bases between them. CDR3 sequence (DNA): TGTGCCAGCAGCCTAGGCGGGACAGATACGCAGTATTTT. Protein sequence: CASSLGGTDTQYF.

The rearrangement links TRBV6-4 to TRBJ1-1; no reliable D call. This CDR3 contains 13 residues. Germline-derived CDR1 and CDR2 are MRHNA and SNTAGT. Trimming left V 6 bases short and J 2 bases short, with 10 bases between. CDR3 sequence: CASREQINTEAFF. The CDR3 nucleotides read TGTGCCAGCAGGGAACAGATAAACACTGAAGCTTTCTTT.

The chain uses TRBV4-2 and TRBJ2-7; D is perhaps TRBD1 (5 bases). Trimming took off 1 base at V and 2 bases at J, with 12 bases between the two ends. Germline V gene lookup returns CDR1 LGHNA and CDR2 YNFKEQ. CDR3 length: 15 amino acids. The CDR3 DNA sequence: TGTGCCAGCAGCCAAGGGGCCAGGGTGACCTACGAGCAGTACTTC. The encoded protein is CASSQGARVTYEQYF.

The genes are TRBV6-6 and TRBJ1-1; 9 bases fit TRBD1. Germline-derived CDR1 and CDR2 are MNHNY and SVGAGI (reference sequence). CDR3 size: 16 residues. The V segment lost 4 bases and the J segment 3 bases; nucleotides outside the gene matches: 9. The CDR3 is CASSSGTGWGDTEAFF. The CDR3 DNA follows: TGTGCCAGCAGTTCCGGGACAGGGTGGGGAGACACTGAAGCTTTCTTT.

The V call is TRBV27, the J call TRBJ1-2; 7 bases are a match to TRBD1. Germline V gene data show CDR1 as MNHEY and CDR2 as SMNVEV (reference sequence). The CDR3 sequence is 13 residues long. V lost 6 bases and J lost 5; bases outside the gene matches: 6. This CDR3 reads CASRTGQGYGYTF. CDR3 sequence (DNA): TGTGCCAGCAGGACAGGGCAGGGGTATGGCTACACCTTC.

This chain uses TRBV4-3 with TRBJ1-1; tentatively, D is TRBD1 (5 bases). V was cut by 3 bases and J by 4 bases, with 30 bases left in between. Germline CDR1 is LGHNA and CDR2 is YSLEER. The CDR3 runs to 20 residues. The CDR3 protein is CASSHPPRGRGTSEGTEAFF. The CDR3 DNA is TGCGCCAGCAGCCATCCACCTCGGGGACGAGGGACTTCCGAGGGCACTGAAGCTTTCTTT.

The DNA for the CDR3 is TGTGCCAGCAGTTCGGTCTTTGGGAGGGGGCGATACAATGAGCAGTTCTTC. Translated: CASSSVFGRGRYNEQFF. The chain has TRBV27 and TRBJ2-1, with D perhaps matching TRBD1 or TRBD2 (7 bases each). The V and J ends lost 4 bases and 4 bases respectively, with 20 bases between them. The CDR3 is made up of 17 amino acids. In germline, CDR1 is MNHEY, CDR2 SMNVEV (reference sequence).

The rearrangement links TRBV6-2 or TRBV6-3 to TRBJ2-5, with 7 bases that match TRBD2. V lost 0 bases, J lost 11 bases, and 9 bases stayed unmatched. This CDR3 spans 14 amino acids. Germline V CDR1 and CDR2: MNHEY, SVGEGT. The CDR3 DNA reads as TGTGCCAGCAGTTACTCCCGGGGGGTGAGTCTACAGTACTTC. Translation: CASSYSRGVSLQYF.

The chain couples TRBV4-1 to TRBJ1-2, with D possibly TRBD1 on 5 matching bases. The germline gives CDR1 MGHRA, CDR2 YSYEKL. V gave up 4 bases and J gave up 4 bases, with 16 bases separating them. This CDR3 has 15 amino acids. The DNA of the CDR3 is TGCGCCAGCAGCCCCGTGACAGAGGGATCCTATGGCTACACCTTC. Translating it yields CASSPVTEGSYGYTF.

The gene calls are TRBV7-2 and TRBJ1-3; no definite D call. The V and J ends lost 1 base and 4 bases respectively, with 11 bases between them. Germline-derived CDR1 and CDR2 are SGHTA and FQGNSA. The CDR3 sequence is 15 residues long. The CDR3 bases are TGTGCCAGCAGCTTAGAGCTCAGCCACGGAAACACCATATATTTT. It yields the protein CASSLELSHGNTIYF.

V and J are TRBV3-1 (or the pseudogene TRBV3-2) and TRBJ2-5, with D uncertain. Germline V gives CDR1 LGHDT, CDR2 YNNKEL (reference sequence). CDR3 length: 13 residues. The V gene lost 1 base and the J gene lost 8 bases, with 11 bases spanning the gap. This CDR3 is CASSQGPLDTQYF. CDR3 bases: TGTGCCAGCAGCCAAGGTCCTTTAGATACCCAGTACTTC.

As to this clone: Germline is not matched at one junction end, which may reflect a read error. V gene TRBV27 combines with J gene TRBJ1-4; the match to TRBD1 covers 12 bases. The germline V gene encodes CDR1 MNHEY and CDR2 SMNVEV (reference sequence). CDR3 length: 18 amino acids. The CDR3: CASIEIFGTGGLKGKTVF. The CDR3 DNA sequence: TGTGCCAGCATCGAAATTTTCGGGACAGGGGGCTTAAAGGGAAAAACTGTTTTT.

V is TRBV7-3 and J is TRBJ2-1; 7 bases align to TRBD2. The V gene end was trimmed by 1 base and the J gene end by 4 bases; junction bases not matched to a gene: 10. The germline CDR1 and CDR2 sequences are SGHTA and FQGTGA. This CDR3 spans 17 amino acids. CDR3 in amino acids: CASSLNGGGSFYNEQFF. The CDR3 coding sequence is TGTGCCAGCAGCTTAAATGGCGGGGGATCTTTTTACAATGAGCAGTTCTTC.

The V gene is TRBV5-5, the J gene TRBJ2-5; perhaps D is TRBD1 or TRBD2 (6 bases each). The V gene's germline CDR1 is SGHKS and CDR2 YYEKEE (reference sequence). This CDR3 has 16 residues. With 0 bases removed from V and 3 bases from J, the gap between germline ends came to 15 bases. The CDR3 sequence is CASSLAIGGLEETQYF. Here the CDR3 DNA reads TGTGCCAGCAGCTTGGCGATTGGGGGGCTTGAAGAGACCCAGTACTTC.

The rearrangement joins TRBV7-9 to TRBJ2-7; weak D call: TRBD1 (5 bases). The germline V gene encodes CDR1 SEHNR and CDR2 FQNEAQ (reference sequence). Trimming left V 2 bases short and J 1 base short, with 18 bases between. The CDR3 is 17 amino acids. CDR3 amino acids: CASSLPRQGSSSYEQYF. CDR3 DNA sequence: TGTGCCAGCAGCTTACCCAGGCAGGGCTCCTCTTCCTACGAGCAGTACTTC.

CDR3 DNA: TGTGCCAGCAGCTACACAGGGGGCACCGGGGAGCTGTTTTTT. It translates to CASSYTGGTGELFF. This chain uses TRBV27 with TRBJ2-2, with 8 bases that match TRBD1. Unmatched junction bases numbered 4, after V lost 6 bases and J lost 4 bases. Germline CDR1 reads MNHEY; CDR2 reads SMNVEV (reference sequence). The CDR3 spans 14 residues.

About this clone: This CDR3 fails to terminate in the conserved phenylalanine or tryptophan, so it likely reflects a read error. The limits of the CDR3 on the DNA are not certain, so only TCRdb's listed CDR3 is given. The CDR3 is CASSYSYVGD. This chain links TRBV6-5 with TRBJ1-2; the listed D gene, TRBD1, was not tested against the DNA. The germline V gene encodes CDR1 MNHEY and CDR2 SVGAGI. The CDR3 numbers 10 amino acids, ends counted.

The chain recombines TRBV2 with TRBJ2-2; TRBD1 agrees at 9 bases. CDR1 and CDR2 (germline): SNHLY, FYNNEI. V lost 7 bases, J lost 3 bases, and 3 bases stayed unmatched. This CDR3 spans 14 amino acids. For the CDR3, the DNA is TGTGCCAGCAAATGGACAGGGGACACCGGGGAGCTGTTTTTT. Translated, it gives CASKWTGDTGELFF.

The chain is built from TRBV2 and TRBJ2-2, with D perhaps TRBD1 (6 bases). Deletions cut 2 bases from V and 5 bases from J, with 9 bases between. Germline V CDR1 and CDR2: SNHLY, FYNNEI. There are 14 residues in the CDR3. The CDR3 bases are TGTGCCAGCAGTGAAAACAGGGTGACCGGGGAGCTGTTTTTT. Amino acid sequence: CASSENRVTGELFF.

CDR3 sequence reads: CASSPRTGGHNEQFF. The CDR3 coding sequence is TGTGCCAGCAGCCCTCGGACAGGGGGACACAATGAGCAGTTCTTC. This rearrangement joins TRBV6-2 or TRBV6-3 to TRBJ2-1; 10 nucleotides align to TRBD1. The germline V gene has CDR1 MNHEY and CDR2 SVGEGT. CDR3 size: 15 residues. J gave up 5 bases and V 6 bases, and 7 bases lay outside the gene matches.